A single sample is the source of the 21 T cell receptor beta chains below, sequenced in a study of technical replicates of blood from several donors. Clones were read by immunoSEQ multiplex PCR, and TCRdb kept only the in-frame ones, dropping some. The table lists tens of thousands of clones, 93% of them singletons. Sequences were obtained from T cells isolated from PBMCs. These TCRs come from a human donor in good health.

The chain combines TRBV2 with TRBJ2-7; TRBD2 aligns across 7 bases. Germline CDR1 reads SNHLY; CDR2 reads FYNNEI. The ends lost 6 bases at V and 0 bases at J; junction bases unmatched: 8. The CDR3 contains 15 residues. CDR3 amino acids: CASSSVGGSSYEQYF. As DNA, the CDR3 is TGTGCCAGCAGCTCGGTGGGGGGGAGCTCCTACGAGCAGTACTTC. The variable domain in full, with the rest retrieved from reference TRBV2 and TRBJ2-7, is EPEVTQTPSHQVTQMGQEVILRCVPISNHLYFYWYRQILGQKVEFLVSFYNNEISEKSEIFDDQFSVERPDGSNFTLKIRSTKLEDSAMYFCASSSVGGSSYEQYFGPGTRLTVT.

This clone was found a few times. The chain employs TRBV10-3 and TRBJ1-2; weak D call: TRBD1 (6 bases). Germline V lookup: CDR1 ENHRY, CDR2 SYGVKD. The CDR3 covers 14 residues. The V gene lost 6 bases and the J gene lost 6 bases, with 17 bases spanning the gap. CDR3 nucleotide sequence: TGTGCCATCAGAGCGAGCGGGGGCCCACATGGCTACACCTTC. Its translation: CAIRASGGPHGYTF.

V gene TRBV2 combines with J gene TRBJ1-2; D is perhaps TRBD1 (6 bases). Germline V lookup: CDR1 SNHLY, CDR2 FYNNEI. The length of the CDR3 is 14 residues. The ends were cut back, 2 bases at V and 4 bases at J, with 11 bases in the middle. The CDR3 is CASSESGQSYGYTF. CDR3 nucleotide sequence: TGTGCCAGCAGTGAATCTGGACAGAGCTATGGCTACACCTTC.

The rearrangement links TRBV19 to TRBJ1-5; 9 bases fit TRBD1. The CDR3 extends over 15 amino acids. Germline-derived CDR1 and CDR2 are LNHDA and SQIVND (reference sequence). J gave up 0 bases and V 10 bases, and 7 bases lay outside the gene matches. The CDR3 region has the DNA TGTGCCACGGGACAGGGAGAAAATAGCAATCAGCCCCAGCATTTT. Translation: CATGQGENSNQPQHF.

V and J are TRBV27 and TRBJ2-5, with D uncertain. Germline-derived CDR1 and CDR2 are MNHEY and SMNVEV (reference sequence). The CDR3 runs to 14 residues. V lost 1 base and J 0 bases, leaving 6 bases between the germline ends. The CDR3 is CASSLFPDQETQYF. CDR3 nucleotides: TGTGCCAGCAGTTTATTTCCAGACCAAGAGACCCAGTACTTC.

The gene calls are TRBV28 and TRBJ1-1; maybe TRBD1 (5 bases). CDR3 length: 13 residues. Germline V gives CDR1 MDHEN, CDR2 SYDVKM. V was clipped by 1 base and J by 8 bases, with 11 bases between them. The CDR3 loop is CASSLFWTSEAFF. CDR3 nucleotide sequence: TGTGCCAGCAGTTTATTTTGGACATCCGAAGCTTTCTTT.

The CDR3 nucleotides read TGTGCCATCAGGCGGACAGGGAACACCGGGGAGCTGTTTTTT. Residues: CAIRRTGNTGELFF. The gene calls are TRBV10-3 and TRBJ2-2; 7 nucleotides match TRBD1. With V trimmed by 6 bases and J by 1 base, 2 bases remained unmatched. Germline V gene sequence: CDR1 ENHRY, CDR2 SYGVKD. This CDR3 region has 14 residues.

This chain uses TRBV6-5 with TRBJ1-1; D unresolved. Germline values: CDR1 MNHEY, CDR2 SVGAGI. This CDR3 contains 12 residues. Trimming cost V 5 bases and J 12 bases, with 16 bases left between them. CDR3 bases: TGTGCCAGCAGTAGACGTTCGGGTAAGACTTTCTTT. Encoded protein: CASSRRSGKTFF.

The chain carries TRBV5-6 and TRBJ1-2, with TRBD1 as a possible D gene (5 bases). The CDR3 is made up of 14 amino acids. Germline CDR1 and CDR2: SGHDT and YYEEEE. V lost 0 bases and J lost 1, with 7 bases in between. The CDR3 nucleotides are TGTGCCAGCAGCTTGGTTCAGGGTAACTATGGCTACACCTTC. This codes for CASSLVQGNYGYTF.

This rearrangement joins TRBV11-3 to TRBJ2-2; 8 bases are a match to TRBD1. This CDR3 has 13 residues. Germline V gene sequence: CDR1 SGHNT, CDR2 YENEEA. Losses at the gene ends were 6 bases for V and 6 bases for J; bases not matched to a gene: 3. Written as DNA, the CDR3 is TGTGCCAGCAGTTCACAGGGGGCCGGGGAGCTGTTTTTT. Translated, it gives CASSSQGAGELFF.

The chain employs TRBV4-1 and TRBJ2-3; 9 bases are shared with TRBD2. Per the germline V gene, CDR1 is MGHRA and CDR2 is YSYEKL. The CDR3 consists of 15 residues. The ends lost 8 bases at V and 5 bases at J; junction bases unmatched: 11. The CDR3 sequence is CASDLGRGGGDTQYF. The CDR3 DNA is TGCGCCAGCGACCTTGGGCGGGGGGGAGGAGATACGCAGTATTTT.

V usage is TRBV13 and J usage is TRBJ2-1, with 13 bases identical to TRBD2. Germline CDR1 is PRHDT and CDR2 is FYEKMQ (reference sequence). The length of the CDR3 is 20 residues. Trimming cost V 1 base and J 2 bases; bases outside gene matches: 11. The CDR3 region is CASSLDPLTSGRAAYNEQFF. The CDR3 DNA follows: TGTGCCAGCAGCTTAGACCCCCTAACTAGCGGGAGGGCCGCCTACAATGAGCAGTTCTTC. The full variable domain, its missing parts supplied by reference TRBV13 and TRBJ2-1, is AAGVIQSPRHLIKEKRETATLKCYPIPRHDTVYWYQQGPGQDPQFLISFYEKMQSDKGSIPDRFSAQQFSDYHSELNMSSLELGDSALYFCASSLDPLTSGRAAYNEQFFGPGTRLTVL.

The sample holds one count of this clone. This chain links TRBV29-1 with TRBJ1-2; D remains ambiguous. Trimming cost V 3 bases and J 1 base, with 12 bases left between them. Germline assignment: CDR1 SQVTM and CDR2 ANQGSEA. This CDR3 has 14 amino acids. The CDR3 DNA sequence: TGCAGCGTTGAGGCAGGCTTTTATAACTATGGCTACACCTTC. Its translation is CSVEAGFYNYGYTF.

The chain couples TRBV5-1 to TRBJ2-1; 11 bases match TRBD2. J lost 12 bases, V lost 2 bases, and 10 bases had no gene match. CDR1 is SGHRS and CDR2 is YFSETQ in the germline V gene. This CDR3 contains 15 residues. The CDR3 spells CASSLRLAGPHGQFF. The CDR3 nucleotides are TGCGCCAGCAGCTTAAGACTAGCGGGACCTCATGGGCAGTTCTTC.

On this clone itself: One end of the junction fails to match germline, which may point to a read error. This chain connects TRBV5-1 to TRBJ1-4; 7 nucleotides agree with TRBD1. CDR3 length: 15 amino acids. CDR1 is SGHRS, CDR2 YFSETQ, per germline. DNA for the CDR3: TGCGCCAGCACCTTGACAGGGACAAGTTATGAAAAACTGTTTTTT. It specifies CASTLTGTSYEKLFF.

This sequence joins TRBV10-3 and TRBJ2-5, with 7 bases fitting TRBD2. This CDR3 region has 13 residues. Germline values: CDR1 ENHRY, CDR2 SYGVKD. V lost 4 bases and J lost 5; bases outside the gene matches: 4. CDR3 amino acids: CAISVAGWETQYF. CDR3 DNA: TGTGCCATCAGTGTAGCGGGTTGGGAGACCCAGTACTTC.

This chain connects TRBV27 to TRBJ2-7, with 10 bases identical to TRBD2. The germline V gene has CDR1 MNHEY and CDR2 SMNVEV (reference sequence). CDR3 size: 16 residues. V shed 5 bases and J 3 bases; nucleotides not matched to a gene: 10. The DNA of the CDR3 is TGTGCCAGCAGTCCACGGACTAGCGGAAGAGTCTACGAGCAGTACTTC. Translated, it gives CASSPRTSGRVYEQYF.

The count of this clone is one. The chain employs TRBV7-9 and TRBJ2-1; maybe TRBD2 (7 bases). The CDR3 has 17 amino acids. The ends were cut back, 2 bases at V and 5 bases at J, with 19 bases in the middle. The germline V gene has CDR1 SEHNR and CDR2 FQNEAQ (reference sequence). The CDR3 DNA is TGTGCCAGCAGCTTACTTAGGGGGGGGGCTCTGGACAATGAGCAGTTCTTC. Protein sequence: CASSLLRGGALDNEQFF.

The chain carries TRBV6-5 and TRBJ2-7; 9 nucleotides match TRBD1. This CDR3 region has 15 residues. Losses at the gene ends were 6 bases for V and 7 bases for J; bases not matched to a gene: 13. Germline loops: CDR1 MNHEY, CDR2 SVGAGI. The CDR3 nucleotides read TGTGCCAGCAGGACCCCCAAACAGGGGGCGGGAGAGCAGTACTTC. Translating it yields CASRTPKQGAGEQYF.

The chain carries TRBV9 and TRBJ2-5, with D tentatively TRBD1 (5 bases). Germline V CDR1 and CDR2: SGDLS, YYNGEE. Between the trimmed V and J ends, which lost 3 bases and 6 bases, there was a span of 18 bases. The length of the CDR3 is 15 residues. CDR3 in DNA: TGTGCCAGCAGCGCCACCTTGACAGAATATCAGACCCAGTACTTC. The encoded protein is CASSATLTEYQTQYF.

The rearrangement joins TRBV5-1 to TRBJ2-7; D not resolved. CDR1 is SGHRS, CDR2 YFSETQ, per germline. The V end was cut by 2 bases, the J end by 1 base, with 19 bases between. CDR3 length: 17 amino acids. DNA of the CDR3: TGCGCCAGCAGCTTATCCACTTATACGACAAATTCCTACGAGCAGTACTTC. Its translation: CASSLSTYTTNSYEQYF.